Presented here are 8 T cell receptor beta chains from one specimen sequenced in a study of CD8 T cells in ankylosing spondylitis (dated by TCRdb to the late 2010s). To prepare the library, 5' RACE was applied. The data were produced on an Illumina HiSeq 2500. In-frame beta chains were kept once TCRdb had trimmed the public reads at Q25 with fastp and called clones with MiXCR. Every distinct CDR3 protein forms one entry, paired with its most common genes and DNA. Recorded for this sample are about 96,000 distinct CDR3 sequences; 27% of them occurred a single time. The leading ten clones occupy 55% to 75% of the sample. Sequencing input: blood, either unsorted or a sorted T cell fraction (not recorded which). The receptors stem from a male donor with ankylosing spondylitis or in good health (not recorded which).

The chain uses TRBV15 and TRBJ1-2; D uncertain. CDR3 length: 13 amino acids. Germline-derived CDR1 and CDR2 are LNHNV and YYDKDF (reference sequence). Trimming removed 1 base at V and 0 bases at J, with 3 bases between. The CDR3 protein is CATSRVANYGYTF. The DNA for the CDR3 is TGTGCCACCAGCAGAGTAGCTAACTATGGCTACACCTTC.

This clonotype was picked up one time. One end of the junction is discordant with germline, which a read error may explain. This chain connects TRBV20-1 to TRBJ2-5; D is perhaps TRBD1 (6 bases). Germline V gene lookup returns CDR1 DFQATT and CDR2 SNEGSKA (reference sequence). The CDR3 has 13 amino acids. CDR3 nucleotide sequence: TGCAGTTGTAAAGTCAGGGGCCAAGAGACCCAGCACTTC. Translating gives CSCKVRGQETQHF.

This clonotype has only a few counts. The chain employs TRBV28 and TRBJ1-3; 7 bases agree with TRBD1. This CDR3 is built from 14 residues. V was clipped by 7 bases and J by 1 base; unmatched bases: 4. The germline gives CDR1 MDHEN, CDR2 SYDVKM. The CDR3 reads CASKTGRSGNTIYF. The CDR3 region has the DNA TGTGCCAGCAAGACAGGGAGATCTGGAAACACCATATATTTT. The full variable domain, with the rest looked up from reference TRBV28 and TRBJ1-3, is DVKVTQSSRYLVKRTGEKVFLECVQDMDHENMFWYRQDPGLGLRLIYFSYDVKMKEKGDIPEGYSVSREKKERFSLILESASTNQTSMYLCASKTGRSGNTIYFGEGSWLTVV.

This sequence joins TRBV7-9 and TRBJ2-1, with D tentatively TRBD2 (6 bases). CDR1 SEHNR and CDR2 FQNEAQ come from the germline V gene (reference sequence). The CDR3 loop spans 14 amino acids. Trimming took 7 bases from V and 4 from J, leaving 14 bases between them. The CDR3 spells CASTTGLQYNEQFF. DNA of the CDR3: TGTGCCAGCACCACGGGACTGCAGTACAATGAGCAGTTCTTC.

In this sample, this clonotype turned up many times. V and J are TRBV5-1 and TRBJ2-1; D ambiguous. Trimming left V 0 bases short and J 7 bases short, with 5 bases between. The germline gives CDR1 SGHRS, CDR2 YFSETQ. The length of the CDR3 is 12 residues. CDR3 loop: CASSLGRNEQFF. The CDR3 nucleotides are TGCGCCAGCAGCTTGGGACGGAATGAGCAGTTCTTC.

This clonotype has only a few counts. The gene calls are TRBV20-1 and TRBJ2-5; D gene ambiguous. This CDR3 is built from 13 residues. Germline V gene data show CDR1 as DFQATT and CDR2 as SNEGSKA (reference sequence). V was shortened by 1 base and J by 0 bases, with 6 bases between the two germline ends. The CDR3 DNA is TGCAGTGCTAGAGCAAAGTACCAAGAGACCCAGTACTTC. Its translation: CSARAKYQETQYF.

In its sample, this clonotype was seen a few times. This sequence joins TRBV20-1 and TRBJ2-1; 10 bases are shared with TRBD2. The CDR3 length is 14 residues. Trimming at V came to 0 bases and at J to 9 bases, leaving 5 bases not matched to a gene. Germline V lookup: CDR1 DFQATT, CDR2 SNEGSKA (reference sequence). Here the CDR3 DNA reads TGCAGTGCTAGAGAGGTAGCGGGGGGAGGTGAGCAGTTCTTC. It translates to CSAREVAGGGEQFF.

This clonotype was seen a few times. The rearrangement uses TRBV5-1 and TRBJ2-3; no definite D call. The length of the CDR3 is 12 residues. Germline CDR1 reads SGHRS; CDR2 reads YFSETQ. The V and J ends lost 7 bases and 0 bases respectively, with 6 bases between them. CDR3 in amino acids: CASHGSTDTQYF. The DNA for the CDR3 is TGCGCCAGCCATGGCAGCACAGATACGCAGTATTTT.